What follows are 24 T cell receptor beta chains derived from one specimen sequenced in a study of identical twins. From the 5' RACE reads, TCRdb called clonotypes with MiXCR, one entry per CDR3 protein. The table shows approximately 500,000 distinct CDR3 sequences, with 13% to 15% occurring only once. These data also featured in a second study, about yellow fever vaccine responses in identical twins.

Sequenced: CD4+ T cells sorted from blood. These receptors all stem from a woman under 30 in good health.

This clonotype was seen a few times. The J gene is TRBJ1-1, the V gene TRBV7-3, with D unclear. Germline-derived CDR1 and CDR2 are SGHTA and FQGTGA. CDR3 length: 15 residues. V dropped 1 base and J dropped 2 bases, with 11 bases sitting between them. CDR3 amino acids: CASSLNSGKNTEAFF. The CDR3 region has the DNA TGTGCCAGCAGCTTAAACTCGGGCAAAAACACTGAAGCTTTCTTT. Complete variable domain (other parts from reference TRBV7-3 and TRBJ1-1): GAGVSQTPSNKVTEKGKYVELRCDPISGHTALYWYRQSLGQGPEFLIYFQGTGAADDSGLPNDRFFAVRPEGSVSTLKIQRTERGDSAVYLCASSLNSGKNTEAFFGQGTRLTVV.

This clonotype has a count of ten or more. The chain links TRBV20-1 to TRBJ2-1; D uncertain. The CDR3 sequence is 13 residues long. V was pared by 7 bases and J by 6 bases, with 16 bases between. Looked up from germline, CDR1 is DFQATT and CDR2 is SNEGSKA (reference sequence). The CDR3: CSVPPRWGNEQFF. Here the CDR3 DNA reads TGCAGTGTCCCCCCCCGGTGGGGCAATGAGCAGTTCTTC.

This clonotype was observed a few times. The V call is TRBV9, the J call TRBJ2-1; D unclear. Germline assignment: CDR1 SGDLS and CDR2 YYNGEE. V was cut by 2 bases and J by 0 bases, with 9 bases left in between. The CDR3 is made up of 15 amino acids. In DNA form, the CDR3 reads TGTGCCAGCAGCGTTATTGATGGCTCCTACAATGAGCAGTTCTTC. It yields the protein CASSVIDGSYNEQFF.

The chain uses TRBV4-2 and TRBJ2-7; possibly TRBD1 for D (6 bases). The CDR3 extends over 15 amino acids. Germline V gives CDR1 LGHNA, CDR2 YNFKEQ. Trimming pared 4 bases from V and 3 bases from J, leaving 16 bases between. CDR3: CASSPPRDTHYEQYV. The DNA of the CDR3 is TGTGCCAGCAGCCCTCCCCGGGACACACACTACGAGCAGTACGTC.

This chain's CDR3 is CASSLAPPGEQFF. As DNA, the CDR3 is TGTGCCAGCAGCTTAGCCCCCCCGGGTGAGCAGTTCTTC. The V and J genes are TRBV7-8 and TRBJ2-1; no clear D. V dropped 0 bases and J dropped 9 bases, with 9 bases sitting between them. Germline values: CDR1 SGHVS, CDR2 FQNEAQ. The CDR3 is 13 amino acids. Full variable domain (rest looked up from reference TRBV7-8 and TRBJ2-1): GAGVSQSPRYKVAKRGQDVALRCDPISGHVSLFWYQQALGQGPEFLTYFQNEAQLDKSGLPSDRFFAERPEGSVSTLKIQRTQQEDSAVYLCASSLAPPGEQFFGPGTRLTVL.

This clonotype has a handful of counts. The CDR3 nucleotides are TGTGCCAGCAGCAACAGGGTCGATGAGCAGTTCTTC. Translation: CASSNRVDEQFF. The rearrangement links TRBV3-1 to TRBJ2-1; TRBD1 is a possible D gene (6 bases). CDR3 length: 12 residues. The V and J ends lost 5 bases and 8 bases respectively, with 10 bases between them. Germline V gives CDR1 LGHDT, CDR2 YNNKEL (reference sequence).

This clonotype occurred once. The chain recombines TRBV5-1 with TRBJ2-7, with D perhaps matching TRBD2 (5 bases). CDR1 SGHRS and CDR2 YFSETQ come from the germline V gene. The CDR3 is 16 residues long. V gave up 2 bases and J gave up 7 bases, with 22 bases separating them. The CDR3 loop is CASSFTTGRATGEQYF. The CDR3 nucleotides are TGCGCCAGCAGCTTTACAACCGGGCGGGCTACGGGGGAGCAGTACTTC.

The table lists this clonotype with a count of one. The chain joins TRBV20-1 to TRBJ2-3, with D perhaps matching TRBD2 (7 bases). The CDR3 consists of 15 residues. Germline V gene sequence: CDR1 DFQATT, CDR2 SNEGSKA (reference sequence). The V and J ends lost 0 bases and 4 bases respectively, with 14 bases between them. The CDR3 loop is CSAREGGAVADTQYF. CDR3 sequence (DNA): TGCAGTGCTAGAGAGGGGGGGGCTGTTGCAGATACGCAGTATTTT.

The CDR3 loop is CASSLASYSGTGGGETQYF. The DNA for the CDR3 is TGCGCCAGCAGCTTGGCTTCGTACTCCGGGACAGGGGGAGGGGAGACCCAGTACTTC. The chain employs TRBV5-1 and TRBJ2-5; 11 positions match TRBD1. CDR1 SGHRS and CDR2 YFSETQ come from the germline V gene. The CDR3 covers 19 residues. V shed 0 bases, J shed 5 bases, and the junction held 15 bases outside the gene matches.

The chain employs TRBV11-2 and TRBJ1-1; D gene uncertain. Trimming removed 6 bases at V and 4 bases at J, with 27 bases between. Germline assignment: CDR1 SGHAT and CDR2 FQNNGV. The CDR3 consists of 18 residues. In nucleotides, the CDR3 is TGTGCCAGCAGGACCTTCCGTCCCCGGACGGACCGAAGCACTGAAGCTTTCTTT. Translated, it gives CASRTFRPRTDRSTEAFF.

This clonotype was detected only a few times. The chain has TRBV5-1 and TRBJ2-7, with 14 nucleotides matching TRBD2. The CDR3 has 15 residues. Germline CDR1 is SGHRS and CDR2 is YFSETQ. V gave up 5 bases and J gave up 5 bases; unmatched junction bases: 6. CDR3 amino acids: CASRGLAGESDEQYF. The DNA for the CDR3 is TGCGCCAGCAGGGGACTAGCGGGAGAGTCCGACGAGCAGTACTTC.

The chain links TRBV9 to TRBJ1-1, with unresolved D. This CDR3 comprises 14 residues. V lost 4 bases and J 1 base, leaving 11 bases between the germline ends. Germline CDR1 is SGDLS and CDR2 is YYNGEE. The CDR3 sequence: CASSSREANTEAFF. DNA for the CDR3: TGTGCCAGCAGCTCCCGGGAGGCGAACACTGAAGCTTTCTTT.

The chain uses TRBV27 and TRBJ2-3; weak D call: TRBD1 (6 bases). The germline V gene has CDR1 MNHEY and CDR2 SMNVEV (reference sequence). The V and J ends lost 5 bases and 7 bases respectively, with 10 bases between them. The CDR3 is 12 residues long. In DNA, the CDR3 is TGTGCCAGCAGTAAACAGGGTTATACGCAGTATTTT. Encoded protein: CASSKQGYTQYF.

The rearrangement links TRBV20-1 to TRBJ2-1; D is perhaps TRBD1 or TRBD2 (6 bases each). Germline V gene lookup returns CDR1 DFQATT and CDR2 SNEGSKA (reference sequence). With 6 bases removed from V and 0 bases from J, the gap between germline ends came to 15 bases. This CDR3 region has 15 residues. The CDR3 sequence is CSAPGAYSSYNEQFF. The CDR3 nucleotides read TGCAGTGCCCCGGGGGCCTACAGCTCCTACAATGAGCAGTTCTTC.

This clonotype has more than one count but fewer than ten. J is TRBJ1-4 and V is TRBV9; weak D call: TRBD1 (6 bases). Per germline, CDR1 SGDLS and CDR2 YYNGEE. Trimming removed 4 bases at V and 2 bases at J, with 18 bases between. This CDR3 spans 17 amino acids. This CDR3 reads CASSSGTTRGTNEKLFF. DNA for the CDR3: TGTGCCAGCAGCTCAGGGACAACCCGAGGGACTAATGAAAAACTGTTTTTT. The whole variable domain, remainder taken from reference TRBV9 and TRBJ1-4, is DSGVTQTPKHLITATGQRVTLRCSPRSGDLSVYWYQQSLDQGLQFLIQYYNGEERAKGNILERFSAQQFPDLHSELNLSSLELGDSALYFCASSSGTTRGTNEKLFFGSGTQLSVL.

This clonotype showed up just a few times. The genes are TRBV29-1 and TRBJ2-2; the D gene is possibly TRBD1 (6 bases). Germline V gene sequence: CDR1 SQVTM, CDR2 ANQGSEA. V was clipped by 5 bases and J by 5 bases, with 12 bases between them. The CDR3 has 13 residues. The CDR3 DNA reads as TGCAGCGTTAAGTGGGGGCGGACCGGGGAGCTGTTTTTT. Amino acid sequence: CSVKWGRTGELFF.

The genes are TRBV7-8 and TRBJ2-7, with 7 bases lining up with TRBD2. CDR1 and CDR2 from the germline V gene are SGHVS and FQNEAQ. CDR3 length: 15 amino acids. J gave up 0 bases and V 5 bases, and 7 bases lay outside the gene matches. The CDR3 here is CASSQAGLRSYEQYV. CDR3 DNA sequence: TGTGCCAGCAGCCAAGCGGGGCTACGCTCCTACGAGCAGTACGTC.

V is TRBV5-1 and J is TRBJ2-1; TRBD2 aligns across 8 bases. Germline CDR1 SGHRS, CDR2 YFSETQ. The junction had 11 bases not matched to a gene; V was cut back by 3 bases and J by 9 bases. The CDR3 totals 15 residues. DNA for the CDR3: TGCGCCAGCAGCTACTATTCGGGGGGGCGAAGTGAGCAGTTCTTC. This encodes CASSYYSGGRSEQFF.

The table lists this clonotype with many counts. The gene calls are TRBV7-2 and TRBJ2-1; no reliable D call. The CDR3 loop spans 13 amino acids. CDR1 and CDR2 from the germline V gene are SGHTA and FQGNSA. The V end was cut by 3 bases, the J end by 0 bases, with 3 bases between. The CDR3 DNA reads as TGTGCCAGCAGCTTGAGCTCCTACAATGAGCAGTTCTTC. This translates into CASSLSSYNEQFF.

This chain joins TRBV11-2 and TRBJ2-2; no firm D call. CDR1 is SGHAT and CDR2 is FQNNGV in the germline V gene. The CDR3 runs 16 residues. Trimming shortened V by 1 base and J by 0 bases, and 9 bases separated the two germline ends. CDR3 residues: CASSLAALSNTGELFF. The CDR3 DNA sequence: TGTGCCAGCAGCTTAGCAGCCCTCTCGAACACCGGGGAGCTGTTTTTT.

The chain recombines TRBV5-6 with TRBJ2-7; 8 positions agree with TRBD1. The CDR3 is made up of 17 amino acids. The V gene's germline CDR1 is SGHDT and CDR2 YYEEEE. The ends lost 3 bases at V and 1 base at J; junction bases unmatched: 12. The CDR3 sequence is CASSWKPTGVGSYEQYV. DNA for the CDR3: TGTGCCAGCAGCTGGAAACCGACAGGGGTAGGTTCCTACGAGCAGTACGTC.

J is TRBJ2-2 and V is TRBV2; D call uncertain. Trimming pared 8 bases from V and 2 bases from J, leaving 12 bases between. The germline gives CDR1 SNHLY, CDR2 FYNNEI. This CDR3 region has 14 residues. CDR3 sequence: CASRLGGNTGELFF. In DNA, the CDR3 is TGTGCCAGCCGACTGGGCGGAAACACCGGGGAGCTGTTTTTT.

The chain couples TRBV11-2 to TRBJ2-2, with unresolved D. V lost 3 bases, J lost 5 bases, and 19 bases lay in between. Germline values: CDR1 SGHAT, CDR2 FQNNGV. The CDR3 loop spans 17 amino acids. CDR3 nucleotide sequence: TGTGCCAGCAGCTTTTATCAGGCTAGTCTGGGAACCGGGGAGCTGTTTTTT. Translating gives CASSFYQASLGTGELFF.

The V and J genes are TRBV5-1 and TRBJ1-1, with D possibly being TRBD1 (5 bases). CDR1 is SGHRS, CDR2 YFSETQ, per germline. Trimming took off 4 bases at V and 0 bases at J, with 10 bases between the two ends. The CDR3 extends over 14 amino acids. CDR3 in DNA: TGCGCCAGCAGCCACGACAGCATGAACACTGAAGCTTTCTTT. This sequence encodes CASSHDSMNTEAFF.